This T cell receptor beta chain comes out of a study of T-cell reconstitution after alpha-beta-depleted transplantation in children. The junction had 6 bases not matched to a gene; V was cut back by 5 bases and J by 6 bases. CDR1 and CDR2 (germline): SGHAT, FQNNGV. The CDR3 contains 14 residues. The library targeted TCRbeta and was prepared with unique molecular identifiers. TCRdb reprocessed the PCR reads via MiXCR and lists one record per CDR3 protein. The data hold around 420,000 distinct CDR3 sequences, with around 15% observed a single time. This TCR came from a boy under two years old who had a stem cell transplant for Wiskott-Aldrich syndrome, so the T cells may come from the graft donor. V and J are TRBV11-2 and TRBJ2-3; TRBD1 aligns across 9 bases. The sequences come from PBMCs, mostly from graft donor cells, collected 360 days after TCRalphabeta/CD19-depleted stem cell transplant. The CDR3 loop reads CASSLQGAPDTQYF. CDR3 bases: TGTGCCAGCAGCCTACAGGGGGCGCCTGATACGCAGTATTTT.